The 2 T cell receptor beta chains below come from one sample, sequenced in a study of T cells in Graves' hyperthyroidism and ophthalmopathy. Amplification of TCR beta CDR3 regions was performed using RNA transcripts as template. First-round RT-PCR targeting the TCR CDR3 was performed with the HTBI primer set. MiXCR, applied by TCRdb to the multiplex PCR reads, yields one record per CDR3 protein. The sample records about half a million distinct CDR3 sequences, roughly a quarter being singletons. Sequencing was performed on blood. These receptors originate from a woman between 25 and 40 years old with Graves' ophthalmopathy.

This clonotype was found a few times. A single base separates this from a much larger clone, so it may be a read error. V gene TRBV15 combines with J gene TRBJ1-1; 9 nucleotides agree with TRBD1. Germline assignment: CDR1 LNHNV and CDR2 YYDKDF (reference sequence). The CDR3 is 13 amino acids. CDR3 region: CVTKQGQGFAAFF. CDR3 sequence (DNA): TGTGTCACGAAGCAGGGACAGGGATTCGCGGCTTTCTTT.

This clonotype was seen more than once but under ten times. CDR3 sequence reads: CASRVLGGGYSNQPQHF. The CDR3 DNA sequence: TGTGCCAGCAGGGTACTCGGGGGCGGGTATAGCAATCAGCCCCAGCATTTT. The chain employs TRBV6-4 and TRBJ1-5; tentatively, D is TRBD1 (6 bases). This CDR3 is built from 17 residues. Germline V gives CDR1 MRHNA, CDR2 SNTAGT. Trimming took 6 bases from V and 0 from J, leaving 18 bases between them.